Sequencing of this T cell receptor beta chain was carried out in a study of blood T cells in healthy people across ages. A sample-barcoded 5' primer and a J-beta primer mix were used in a second PCR of about 6 to 11 cycles. A minimum of 3 million CDR3-containing paired-end reads was obtained for each sample. TCRdb analysed the 5' RACE reads with MiXCR anew, one entry per CDR3 protein. The sample carries some 900,000 distinct CDR3 sequences, 40% to 60% recorded once. From germline, CDR1 is MNHEY and CDR2 SVGAGI. This CDR3 spans 12 amino acids. Trimming took off 6 bases at V and 6 bases at J, with 12 bases between the two ends. Healthy Caucasian individuals from Russia aged about 6 to 95 were enrolled as donors.

Specimen: blood. The chain joins TRBV6-5 to TRBJ2-7; unclear D gene. This clonotype was obtained from a man aged 25-45 years in good health. CDR3 sequence reads: CASSRTSAEQYF. CDR3 DNA sequence: TGTGCCAGCAGCCGGACGTCGGCCGAGCAGTACTTC.